Presented here are 7 T cell receptor beta chains from one specimen sequenced in a study of cytomegalovirus exposure and HLA in healthy donors. The PCR had 60 Vbeta and 13 Jbeta primers. Profiled with immunoSEQ multiplex PCR; TCRdb holds only in-frame clones, not every one. This table has 200,000 to 250,000 clones, roughly 80% appearing once. The sequenced sample was PBMCs. These receptors came from a girl aged 2-10 years in good health and CMV-seronegative.

The chain employs TRBV25-1 and TRBJ1-1, with D perhaps TRBD1 (6 bases). Deletions cut 5 bases from V and 6 bases from J, with 16 bases between. The CDR3 is 14 residues long. The germline V gene encodes CDR1 MGHDK and CDR2 SYGVNS. This CDR3 is CASSITGIPPEAFF. The CDR3 DNA reads TGTGCCAGCAGTATAACAGGGATACCCCCTGAAGCTTTCTTT.

There are a few counts of this clone. The chain is built from TRBV27 and TRBJ2-4; D is perhaps TRBD2 (6 bases). V was trimmed by 5 bases and J by 0 bases, leaving 11 bases between them. Germline V gene data show CDR1 as MNHEY and CDR2 as SMNVEV (reference sequence). The CDR3 sequence is 15 residues long. The CDR3 is CASSRGALAKNIQYF. CDR3 coding DNA: TGTGCCAGCAGTCGCGGGGCCCTAGCCAAAAACATTCAGTACTTC.

This rearrangement joins TRBV4-1 to TRBJ1-6, with D unclear. There are 15 residues in the CDR3. V was pared by 1 base and J by 7 bases, with 11 bases between. Germline loops: CDR1 MGHRA, CDR2 YSYEKL. CDR3 nucleotide sequence: TGCGCCAGCAGCCAAGCCGGGATGTTGAATTCACCCCTCCACTTT. Encoded protein: CASSQAGMLNSPLHF.

As for this clone: A junction boundary mismatches the germline segment, possibly from a read error. CDR3 region: CASSRSGANVLTF. Here the CDR3 DNA reads TGTGCCAGCTCACGTTCTGGGGCCAACGTCCTGACCTTC. V usage is TRBV18 and J usage is TRBJ2-6; maybe TRBD1 (5 bases). The CDR3 spans 13 residues. Germline lookup yields CDR1 KGHSH and CDR2 LQKENI.

The chain carries TRBV7-9 and TRBJ2-7; 11 nucleotides align to TRBD1. J lost 5 bases, V lost 7 bases, and 13 bases had no gene match. This CDR3 has 16 amino acids. Germline V lookup: CDR1 SEHNR, CDR2 FQNEAQ (reference sequence). CDR3: CASTLGVGTGGNEQYF. The CDR3 DNA is TGTGCCAGCACCCTGGGGGTGGGGACAGGGGGGAACGAGCAGTACTTC. The whole variable domain, remainder taken from reference TRBV7-9 and TRBJ2-7, is DTGVSQNPRHKITKRGQNVTFRCDPISEHNRLYWYRQTLGQGPEFLTYFQNEAQLEKSRLLSDRFSAERPKGSFSTLEIQRTEQGDSAMYLCASTLGVGTGGNEQYFGPGTRLTVT.

This clone was recorded a few times. The rearrangement links TRBV7-9 to TRBJ2-5, with 7 bases lining up with TRBD2. The end of the DNA aligns better with TRBJ2-7, so the J call may be wrong. The CDR3 contains 14 residues. Germline V gene sequence: CDR1 SEHNR, CDR2 FQNEAQ (reference sequence). The CDR3 bases are TGTGCCAGCAGGGGGACGGGAGGAGACTACGAGCAGTACTTC. It specifies CASRGTGGDYEQYF.

The chain links TRBV7-2 to TRBJ1-5, with D uncertain. The CDR3 consists of 13 residues. V lost 3 bases and J 7 bases, leaving 10 bases between the germline ends. Germline-derived CDR1 and CDR2 are SGHTA and FQGNSA. The DNA of the CDR3 is TGTGCCAGCAGCTTCCCCGGGAGGCAGCCCCAGCATTTT. Translated: CASSFPGRQPQHF.